This T cell receptor beta chain was sequenced in a study of cytomegalovirus exposure and HLA in healthy donors. PCR amplification relied on 60 Vbeta primers (plus 13 Jbeta primers). Some clones are missing from TCRdb's copy, which holds only in-frame ones; the method was immunoSEQ multiplex PCR. The repertoire has 100,000 to 150,000 clones, about 63% of them found once; the top ten carry about 1.6%. The origin of this receptor is a man between 25 and 39 years old in good health and CMV-seropositive. The sample was PBMCs.

The CDR3 sequence: CASRQTGGLKKDTEAFF. CDR3 nucleotide sequence: TGCGCCAGCAGACAGACAGGGGGCTTAAAGAAGGACACTGAAGCTTTCTTT. J is TRBJ1-1 and V is TRBV5-1, with TRBD1 matching over 10 bases. Germline assignment: CDR1 SGHRS and CDR2 YFSETQ. Trimming cost V 5 bases and J 3 bases; bases outside gene matches: 13. The CDR3 is made up of 17 amino acids.